This is a list of T cell receptor beta chains from one sample in a study of siplizumab effects on memory and regulatory T cells. TCRdb keeps only in-frame clones here, not all; method: immunoSEQ multiplex PCR. The data contain about 100,000 clones, more than 85% of them singletons. The specimen sequenced was CD4+ T cells sorted from blood. Receptors were obtained from a human donor in good health. Some clones in this sample may be carry-over from other donors' samples. CDR3s include the opening cysteine and the closing phenylalanine or tryptophan. Each record gives: D gene, V gene, J gene, clone size, CDR3 DNA, CDR3 protein. D genes are given only for firm matches. Not every row has a clone size; where given, it reads once, few, many or a size class.

NA,TRBV11-2,TRBJ2-2,NA,TGTGCCAGCAGCTTAGGGAGGGGCGGGGAGCTGTTTTTT,CASSLGRGGELFF
TRBD1,TRBV7-9,TRBJ2-4,NA,TGTGCCAGCAGCACAGGGGGGATCATTCAGTACTTC,CASSTGGIIQYF
NA,TRBV28,TRBJ2-7,NA,TGTGCCAGCAGAAAAGACAGGATGGGAGAGCAGTACTTC,CASRKDRMGEQYF
NA,TRBV6-1,TRBJ1-4,NA,TGTGCCAGCAGTGAGGCTCTGGGTTTTAATGAAAAACTGTTTTTT,CASSEALGFNEKLFF
NA,TRBV28,TRBJ2-3,NA,TGTGCCAGCAGTTCCTACGGGAGCACAGATACGCAGTATTTT,CASSSYGSTDTQYF
NA,TRBV5-4,TRBJ2-3,once,TGTGCCAGCAGCTTGTCAGTTAGCACAGATACGCAGTATTTT,CASSLSVSTDTQYF
NA,TRBV6-5,TRBJ2-4,NA,TGTGCCAGCTCAGAGGGGAGAGCCAAAAACATTCAGTACTTC,CASSEGRAKNIQYF
NA,TRBV19,TRBJ1-2,NA,TGTGCCAGTACGGGAATCGGCTATGGCTACACCTTC,CASTGIGYGYTF
TRBD2,TRBV19,TRBJ2-7,NA,TGTGCCAGTAGCCGATCGGGACTAGTTCTCTCCTACGAGCAGTACTTC,CASSRSGLVLSYEQYF
NA,TRBV18,TRBJ1-2,NA,TGTGCCAGCTCACCGGATTTTAGCTTCGGGAGTCAGTCTAGTGGCTACACCTTC,CASSPDFSFGSQSSGYTF
NA,TRBV29-1,TRBJ2-3,NA,TGCAGCGCCGCCCCAGGTTTTTCATCAGATACGCAGTATTTT,CSAAPGFSSDTQYF
NA,TRBV21-1,TRBJ1-5,NA,TGTGCCAGCAGCGTTAAGGCTCTCAATCAGCCCCAGCATTTT,CASSVKALNQPQHF
NA,TRBV7-9,TRBJ2-1,NA,TGTGCCAGCAGCTTAGGAACTAGCAGGAGCTCCTACAATGAGCAGTTCTTC,CASSLGTSRSSYNEQFF
NA,TRBV9,TRBJ2-2,NA,TGTGCCAGCACCAGAGGTGCAGGAAACACCGGGGAGCTGTTTTTT,CASTRGAGNTGELFF
NA,TRBV5-5,TRBJ1-5,NA,TGTGCCAGCAGCTTGGGGCAAAGGGATCCCCAGCATTTT,CASSLGQRDPQHF
TRBD2,TRBV14,TRBJ2-2,NA,TGTGCCAGCAGCCAAGATCTTCGAGGACTAGCGGGAGGAGGGCTGTTTTTT,CASSQDLRGLAGGGLFF
NA,TRBV19,TRBJ2-3,few,TGTGCCAGTAGTGATCCGGGGGGCGCCCGACGAGATACGCAGTATTTT,CASSDPGGARRDTQYF
NA,TRBV6-1,TRBJ1-1,once,TGTGCCAGCAAAGGGTCGACAGGAATGAACACTGAAGCTTTCTTT,CASKGSTGMNTEAFF
TRBD2,TRBV4-2,TRBJ2-1,NA,TGTGCCAGCAGCCAAGATGGCGGGAGGATGATGATCTTC,CASSQDGGRMMIF
NA,TRBV27,TRBJ2-6,once,TGTGCCAGCAGTTCCTTGGCCAAAGGAGCATCTGGGGCCAACGTCCTGACTTTC,CASSSLAKGASGANVLTF
NA,TRBV28,TRBJ2-2,NA,TGTGCCAGCAGTTTACGTCCGCTAGTCATCACCGGGGAGCTGTTTTTT,CASSLRPLVITGELFF
TRBD2,TRBV5-6,TRBJ2-7,NA,TGTGCCAGCAGCCTACTAGCGGGAGGGCCTAACAGGCAGTACTTC,CASSLLAGGPNRQYF
NA,TRBV6-1,TRBJ2-7,few,TGTGCCAGCAGAAAGGTCCAGGACACCTACGAGCAGTACTTC,CASRKVQDTYEQYF
TRBD1,TRBV19,TRBJ2-2,NA,TGTGCCAGTAGTATTTTAGCCGGGACAGGGGATACCGGGGAGCTGTTTTTT,CASSILAGTGDTGELFF
NA,TRBV9,TRBJ2-7,NA,TGTGCCAGCAGCGTAGGAATAACGGGGTCCGCCGAGCAGTACTTC,CASSVGITGSAEQYF
TRBD2,TRBV10-2,TRBJ2-7,NA,TGCGCCAGCAGTGAGTCTCCTAGCGGCATAACCTACGAGCAGTACTTC,CASSESPSGITYEQYF
NA,TRBV7-2,TRBJ2-5,NA,TGTGCCAGCAGCTTAGACCCCAGACAAGAGACCCAGTACTTC,CASSLDPRQETQYF
TRBD1,TRBV11-1,TRBJ2-7,few,TGTGCCAGCAGCTTGGGCAGGGGGCCTAACGAGCAGTACTTC,CASSLGRGPNEQYF
NA,TRBV5-1,TRBJ1-1,NA,TGCGCCAGCAGTATAGATTTGGGGGACACTGAAGCTTTCTTT,CASSIDLGDTEAFF
TRBD1,TRBV6-5,TRBJ1-5,NA,TGTGCCAGCAGTTCCTTGACAGGGGGTCACAATCAGCCCCAGCATTTT,CASSSLTGGHNQPQHF